The sequence of this T cell receptor beta chain was determined in a study of vaccination and CD4 T cells after COVID-19. Study in general: Post-COVID draws came a median around 100 days after diagnosis (range 35 to 161).

Overall study results and limits: It was found that, in convalescent patients, 304 of 307 vaccine-specific clones were spike mono-reactive.

Remarks on this clonotype: Its antigen remains unknown.

The Oncomine TCR Beta short-read assay was what sequenced the DNA obtained from cultured CD4+ T cells. One entry per CDR3 protein results from TCRdb running MiXCR on the PCR reads. The profile shows more than 15,000 distinct CDR3 sequences, 55% of them singletons. The CDR3 is 15 residues long. V lost 5 bases, J lost 0 bases, and 7 bases stayed unmatched. The germline V gene has CDR1 DFQATT and CDR2 SNEGSKA (reference sequence). The treatment: roughly nine-day PBMC culture with coronavirus spike peptide pools or control peptides (ViraFEST assay). The receptor's source is a human donor who had recovered from COVID-19. This rearrangement joins TRBV20-1 to TRBJ1-2; 9 bases align to TRBD1. What was sequenced was CD4+ T cells from blood, cultured in vitro. In DNA form, the CDR3 reads TGCAGTGCTCGCCTACAGGGGGCATCTAACTATGGCTACACCTTC. Protein: CSARLQGASNYGYTF.